The next 13 T cell receptor beta chains were all read from a single sample in a study of blood T cell repertoires in COVID-19. Sequencing was performed with immunoSEQ multiplex PCR; in TCRdb, only in-frame clones are kept and a portion is missing. This repertoire shows approximately 260,000 clones, 80% to 90% found once; its top ten account for under 8%. The specimen was PBMCs or T cells enriched from blood (not recorded which). The source of these receptors is a woman in her fifties or sixties who had been exposed to COVID-19.

The gene calls are TRBV10-3 and TRBJ1-3, with D unresolved. V lost 2 bases and J lost 1, with 9 bases in between. In germline, CDR1 is ENHRY, CDR2 SYGVKD. The CDR3 runs to 15 residues. The CDR3, as DNA: TGTGCCATCAGTGAGCCAGCGGTTTCTGGAAACACCATATATTTT. Protein: CAISEPAVSGNTIYF.

V and J are TRBV9 and TRBJ1-2, with D possibly TRBD1 on 5 matching bases. Deletions cut 0 bases from V and 2 bases from J, with 11 bases between. The CDR3 consists of 15 residues. Germline CDR1 and CDR2: SGDLS and YYNGEE. This chain's CDR3 is CASSVAAQGNYGYTF. CDR3 bases: TGTGCCAGCAGCGTAGCGGCGCAGGGAAACTATGGCTACACCTTC.

V gene TRBV5-1 combines with J gene TRBJ2-2, with D perhaps matching TRBD1 (7 bases). Germline V CDR1 and CDR2: SGHRS, YFSETQ. V shed 6 bases and J shed 7 bases, with 13 bases lying between them. This CDR3 contains 13 residues. CDR3 nucleotides: TGCGCCAGCAACCCAGGGGGGATCGGGGAGCTGTTTTTT. It encodes CASNPGGIGELFF. Using reference TRBV5-1 and TRBJ2-2 for the parts outside the CDR3, the full variable domain is KAGVTQTPRYLIKTRGQQVTLSCSPISGHRSVSWYQQTPGQGLQFLFEYFSETQRNKGNFPGRFSGRQFSNSRSEMNVSTLELGDSALYLCASNPGGIGELFFGEGSRLTVL.

This clone was counted a few times. The chain combines TRBV28 with TRBJ1-1; possible D gene TRBD1, 6 bases. The V end lost 6 bases, the J end lost 11 bases, and 13 bases lay between the germline ends. Germline lookup yields CDR1 MDHEN and CDR2 SYDVKM. The CDR3 totals 11 residues. The CDR3 sequence: CASRDDRWAFF. Here the CDR3 DNA reads TGTGCCAGCAGAGACGACAGGTGGGCTTTCTTT. Full variable domain (missing parts from reference TRBV28 and TRBJ1-1): DVKVTQSSRYLVKRTGEKVFLECVQDMDHENMFWYRQDPGLGLRLIYFSYDVKMKEKGDIPEGYSVSREKKERFSLILESASTNQTSMYLCASRDDRWAFFGQGTRLTVV.

This clone appeared a few times. The chain carries TRBV6-7 and TRBJ1-1; 7 nucleotides match TRBD1. TRBV6-7 is assigned to the ORF class and has an uncertain function. J was trimmed by 5 bases and V by 4 bases; bases with no gene match: 4. CDR3 size: 13 residues. CDR3 DNA sequence: TGTGCCAGCAGTTTAGACAGGGTTACTGAAGCTTTCTTT. This translates into CASSLDRVTEAFF.

The chain uses TRBV10-3 and TRBJ2-3, with 9 bases matching TRBD1. Germline-derived CDR1 and CDR2 are ENHRY and SYGVKD. The CDR3 spans 14 residues. The ends lost 6 bases at V and 3 bases at J; junction bases unmatched: 4. The DNA of the CDR3 is TGTGCCATCAGGCCGGGACAGGGAACAGATACGCAGTATTTT. Protein sequence: CAIRPGQGTDTQYF.

This rearrangement joins TRBV7-8 to TRBJ1-2; possibly TRBD1 for D (5 bases). In germline, CDR1 is SGHVS, CDR2 FQNEAQ. Trimming took 1 base from V and 6 from J, leaving 9 bases between them. The CDR3 consists of 13 residues. The CDR3 reads CASSLGGSNGYTF. Written as DNA, the CDR3 is TGTGCCAGCAGCTTAGGGGGCTCGAATGGCTACACCTTC.

The J gene is TRBJ2-1, the V gene TRBV5-6, with 11 bases lining up with TRBD1. The germline gives CDR1 SGHDT, CDR2 YYEEEE. The CDR3 is 15 residues long. The trim removed 4 bases at V and 6 bases at J, leaving 6 bases unmatched. In nucleotides, the CDR3 is TGTGCCAGCAGCACGCCGGGACAGGGGGTCAATGAGCAGTTCTTC. The encoded protein is CASSTPGQGVNEQFF.

The CDR3 DNA follows: TGTGCCAGCAGCGTAGGGGGCAGGGAAGCTTTCTTT. Translating gives CASSVGGREAFF. The V gene is TRBV9, the J gene TRBJ1-1, with D possibly being TRBD1 (5 bases). CDR1 and CDR2 (germline): SGDLS, YYNGEE. CDR3 size: 12 residues. V was clipped by 0 bases and J by 8 bases, with 8 bases between them.

This clone was counted a single time. The V and J genes are TRBV3-1 (or the pseudogene TRBV3-2) and TRBJ2-7; 10 nucleotides agree with TRBD2. The CDR3 spans 16 residues. V lost 4 bases to trimming and J lost 1 base; unmatched junction nucleotides: 7. CDR1 and CDR2 from the germline V gene are LGHDT and YNNKEL (reference sequence). The CDR3 DNA reads TGTGCCAGCAGCCGGACTAGCGGTCGGGGATCCTACGAGCAGTACTTC. Its translation: CASSRTSGRGSYEQYF.

This clone showed up just once. The chain couples TRBV25-1 to TRBJ1-2; 9 bases are shared with TRBD1. The V and J ends lost 2 bases and 3 bases, in that order; junction bases with no gene match: 13. This CDR3 spans 18 amino acids. The germline V gene encodes CDR1 MGHDK and CDR2 SYGVNS. CDR3 amino acids: CASSEPPPRQGDDYGYTF. The CDR3 DNA follows: TGTGCCAGCAGTGAACCGCCCCCCCGACAGGGGGATGACTATGGCTACACCTTC.

This chain joins TRBV3-1 (or the pseudogene TRBV3-2) and TRBJ1-1; no clear D gene. CDR3 length: 16 amino acids. Germline lookup yields CDR1 LGHDT and CDR2 YNNKEL (reference sequence). With 4 bases removed from V and 0 bases from J, the gap between germline ends came to 15 bases. The CDR3 DNA follows: TGTGCCAGCAGCCCCACGGGAGGGATTGTGAACACTGAAGCTTTCTTT. Protein product: CASSPTGGIVNTEAFF.

J is TRBJ1-1 and V is TRBV6-1; D may be TRBD1 (5 bases). The CDR3 contains 12 residues. CDR1 is MNHNS and CDR2 is SASEGT in the germline V gene. The germline V and J ends were trimmed by 3 bases and 12 bases, with 14 bases remaining between them. The CDR3 nucleotides read TGTGCCAGCAGTGAGTCCCCGACAGATCCTTTCTTT. It is translated as CASSESPTDPFF.